What follows are 13 T cell receptor beta chains derived from one specimen sequenced in a study of blood T cell repertoires in COVID-19. Method: immunoSEQ multiplex PCR; TCRdb's copy keeps in-frame clones and lacks some. The profile covers 310,000 or so clones, with roughly 90% appearing a single time and roughly 6.7% taken by the ten largest. Material: peripheral blood. These receptors originate from a man aged 18-30 years who had recovered from COVID-19.

The chain uses TRBV7-2 and TRBJ2-7; TRBD2 matches at 11 bases. The CDR3 sequence is 18 residues long. V lost 0 bases, J lost 0 bases, and 7 bases stayed unmatched. The germline V gene encodes CDR1 SGHTA and CDR2 FQGNSA. For the CDR3, the DNA is TGTGCCAGCAGCTTAGCCGAGACTAGCGGGACTCTCTCCTACGAGCAGTACTTC. It yields the protein CASSLAETSGTLSYEQYF.

This clone was counted between two and nine times. V and J are TRBV27 and TRBJ1-3; D is undetermined. The CDR3 length is 13 residues. V was pared by 3 bases and J by 3 bases, with 6 bases between. The germline CDR1 and CDR2 sequences are MNHEY and SMNVEV (reference sequence). The DNA for the CDR3 is TGTGCCAGCAGTTTCCTAGGTGGAAACACCATATATTTT. It yields the protein CASSFLGGNTIYF.

This sequence joins TRBV7-9 and TRBJ1-1; D might be TRBD1 (5 bases). V was trimmed by 2 bases and J by 8 bases, leaving 18 bases between them. Germline values: CDR1 SEHNR, CDR2 FQNEAQ (reference sequence). This CDR3 is 15 amino acids long. The CDR3 DNA sequence: TGTGCCAGCAGCTTATCCGCGGCAGGGCTAACCGAAGCTTTCTTT. This codes for CASSLSAAGLTEAFF.

This clone was counted between two and nine times. The rearrangement uses TRBV7-2 and TRBJ2-7; possibly TRBD1 for D (5 bases). Germline V gene sequence: CDR1 SGHTA, CDR2 FQGNSA. Trimming took 3 bases from V and 1 from J, leaving 13 bases between them. CDR3 length: 15 amino acids. This CDR3 is CASSLSRAISYEQYF. In nucleotides, the CDR3 is TGTGCCAGCAGCTTGTCCAGGGCTATTTCCTACGAGCAGTACTTC. Supplemented by reference TRBV7-2 and TRBJ2-7, the full variable domain reads GAGVSQSPSNKVTEKGKDVELRCDPISGHTALYWYRQSLGQGLEFLIYFQGNSAPDKSGLPSDRFSAERTGGSVSTLTIQRTQQEDSAVYLCASSLSRAISYEQYFGPGTRLTVT.

The chain has TRBV6-2 or TRBV6-3 and TRBJ1-2; D is unclear. This CDR3 is 13 amino acids long. The V end was cut by 5 bases, the J end by 5 bases, with 12 bases between. Germline V CDR1 and CDR2: MNHEY, SVGEGT. CDR3 amino acids: CASSDGPGYGYTF. The CDR3 DNA sequence: TGTGCCAGCAGTGACGGCCCAGGTTATGGCTACACCTTC.

The V call is TRBV6-5, the J call TRBJ1-2; perhaps TRBD1 as D (5 bases). The CDR3 is made up of 15 amino acids. V was trimmed by 7 bases and J by 3 bases, leaving 18 bases between them. Germline CDR1 is MNHEY and CDR2 is SVGAGI. The CDR3 DNA follows: TGTGCCAGCACCGGACAAGCGAGACTTTACTATGGCTACACCTTC. Its protein product is CASTGQARLYYGYTF.

The rearrangement uses TRBV12-3 or TRBV12-4 and TRBJ1-1; tentative D call: TRBD1 (5 bases). This CDR3 has 12 residues. V dropped 7 bases and J dropped 11 bases, with 17 bases sitting between them. The CDR3, as DNA: TGTGCCAGCACCATGGGGGGGTTTACGGCTTTCTTT. Residues: CASTMGGFTAFF.

The genes are TRBV4-1 and TRBJ1-1; unclear D gene. The germline CDR1 and CDR2 sequences are MGHRA and YSYEKL. V was pared by 4 bases and J by 3 bases, with 12 bases between. The CDR3 sequence is 14 residues long. The CDR3 DNA reads TGCGCCAGCAGCCCGGGGATAGCACACACTGAAGCTTTCTTT. The encoded protein is CASSPGIAHTEAFF.

The rearrangement uses TRBV11-2 and TRBJ2-2; D possibly corresponds to TRBD2 (6 bases). The V end lost 8 bases, the J end lost 0 bases, and 10 bases lay between the germline ends. Germline CDR1 is SGHAT and CDR2 is FQNNGV. The CDR3 runs to 14 residues. CDR3 in DNA: TGTGCCAGCGGGGACTCCCCGAACACCGGGGAGCTGTTTTTT. It encodes CASGDSPNTGELFF.

The rearrangement joins TRBV29-1 to TRBJ1-1, with D perhaps matching TRBD1 (5 bases). Trimming cost V 6 bases and J 5 bases, with 13 bases left between them. This CDR3 is 12 amino acids long. CDR1 and CDR2 from the germline V gene are SQVTM and ANQGSEA. The CDR3 region is CSVGIGGTEAFF. The CDR3 coding sequence is TGCAGCGTCGGCATCGGGGGGACTGAAGCTTTCTTT.

The gene calls are TRBV4-1 and TRBJ1-1; D is unclear. CDR1 is MGHRA, CDR2 YSYEKL, per germline. V shed 3 bases and J shed 1 base, with 12 bases lying between them. The CDR3 is 15 amino acids. This CDR3 reads CASSQEAGGNTEAFF. The CDR3 DNA follows: TGCGCCAGCAGCCAGGAGGCGGGCGGGAACACTGAAGCTTTCTTT.

This chain connects TRBV12-3 or TRBV12-4 to TRBJ2-7, with D possibly matching TRBD1 (5 bases). CDR3 length: 13 residues. Trimming took off 5 bases at V and 3 bases at J, with 11 bases between the two ends. The CDR3 protein is CASSPLQGYEQYF. The CDR3 DNA follows: TGTGCCAGCAGTCCCCTCCAGGGCTACGAGCAGTACTTC.

This clone appeared a single time. The chain has TRBV4-1 and TRBJ2-1; 7 positions match TRBD2. V gave up 3 bases and J gave up 7 bases; unmatched junction bases: 6. Per germline, CDR1 MGHRA and CDR2 YSYEKL. The CDR3 is made up of 14 amino acids. The CDR3 sequence: CASSQREGWNEQFF. The CDR3 DNA is TGCGCCAGCAGCCAGAGGGAGGGTTGGAATGAGCAGTTCTTC.